One and the same sample provided the 13 T cell receptor beta chains below, sequenced in a study of blood T cell repertoires in COVID-19. Some clones are missing from TCRdb's copy, which holds only in-frame ones; the method was immunoSEQ multiplex PCR. This table holds some 260,000 clones, more than 75% found once. Sequencing was performed on peripheral blood. The receptors here all came from a woman aged 40-49 years who had recovered from COVID-19.

In its sample, this clone was seen once. For the CDR3, the DNA is TGTGCCAGCAGCCAAGTGGGGCAGCCCAATCAGCCCCAGCATTTT. Translating gives CASSQVGQPNQPQHF. V is TRBV3-1 (or the pseudogene TRBV3-2) and J is TRBJ1-5; the D gene is possibly TRBD1 (5 bases). The CDR3 consists of 15 residues. The germline V gene has CDR1 LGHDT and CDR2 YNNKEL (reference sequence). Trimming left V 1 base short and J 3 bases short, with 10 bases between.

The chain recombines TRBV29-1 with TRBJ2-2, with a tentative D call TRBD2 (5 bases). The V gene lost 7 bases and the J gene lost 8 bases, with 14 bases spanning the gap. Germline CDR1 and CDR2: SQVTM and ANQGSEA. The CDR3 is 12 amino acids. The CDR3 coding sequence is TGCAGCGGGCGGACTCCCGGGGGGGAGCTGTTTTTT. Translation: CSGRTPGGELFF.

This chain uses TRBV4-2 with TRBJ1-3; 7 bases are a match to TRBD1. The CDR3 has 17 amino acids. Germline lookup yields CDR1 LGHNA and CDR2 YNFKEQ. J gave up 4 bases and V 0 bases, and 9 bases lay outside the gene matches. CDR3 bases: TGTGCCAGCAGCCAAGATCTTCGTAGGGGGCCAGGAAACACCATATATTTT. Translation: CASSQDLRRGPGNTIYF.

The chain has TRBV11-3 and TRBJ2-1; 13 nucleotides agree with TRBD2. The CDR3 extends over 16 amino acids. CDR1 is SGHNT and CDR2 is YENEEA in the germline V gene. J gave up 9 bases and V 5 bases, and 10 bases lay outside the gene matches. The CDR3 spells CASSPGLAGTPGEQFF. DNA for the CDR3: TGTGCCAGCAGCCCGGGACTAGCGGGAACCCCCGGTGAGCAGTTCTTC.

The rearrangement uses TRBV10-3 and TRBJ2-7, with unresolved D. The CDR3 covers 14 residues. V lost 0 bases and J 2 bases, leaving 8 bases between the germline ends. Germline-derived CDR1 and CDR2 are ENHRY and SYGVKD. The CDR3 nucleotides read TGTGCCATCAGTGAGTCGGCAGGCCCCTACGAGCAGTACTTC. Protein product: CAISESAGPYEQYF.

This chain uses TRBV25-1 with TRBJ2-1; 11 nucleotides align to TRBD2. Losses at the gene ends were 3 bases for V and 10 bases for J; bases not matched to a gene: 5. This CDR3 is 14 amino acids long. CDR1 MGHDK and CDR2 SYGVNS come from the germline V gene. CDR3 coding DNA: TGTGCCAGCAGTGAGCCGGGACTAGCGGACGAGCAGTTCTTC. This translates into CASSEPGLADEQFF. Full variable domain (missing parts from reference TRBV25-1 and TRBJ2-1): EADIYQTPRYLVIGTGKKITLECSQTMGHDKMYWYQQDPGMELHLIHYSYGVNSTEKGDLSSESTVSRIRTEHFPLTLESARPSHTSQYLCASSEPGLADEQFFGPGTRLTVL.

The J gene is TRBJ2-3, the V gene TRBV7-9, with 7 bases identical to TRBD1. With 5 bases clipped from V and 4 bases from J, the junction kept 6 bases outside the gene matches. The germline V gene encodes CDR1 SEHNR and CDR2 FQNEAQ (reference sequence). The CDR3 loop spans 14 amino acids. As DNA, the CDR3 is TGTGCCAGCAGCCCCACAGGGGTAGCAGATACGCAGTATTTT. This sequence encodes CASSPTGVADTQYF.

The rearrangement joins TRBV11-2 to TRBJ2-1; the match to TRBD2 covers 7 bases. Germline V gene data show CDR1 as SGHAT and CDR2 as FQNNGV. This CDR3 comprises 16 residues. J gave up 9 bases and V 5 bases, and 16 bases lay outside the gene matches. The CDR3 reads CASSTRTRPSGGEQFF. The CDR3 DNA follows: TGTGCCAGCAGCACTCGGACTAGACCTTCGGGGGGTGAGCAGTTCTTC.

The sample holds one count of this clone. CDR3 in amino acids: CASLLAREQYF. The CDR3 coding sequence is TGTGCCAGCCTACTAGCGAGGGAGCAGTACTTC. V gene TRBV2 combines with J gene TRBJ2-7; 7 bases map to TRBD2. Germline CDR1 is SNHLY and CDR2 is FYNNEI. Trimming at V came to 8 bases and at J to 7 bases, leaving 5 bases not matched to a gene. This CDR3 comprises 11 residues. Full variable domain (rest looked up from reference TRBV2 and TRBJ2-7): EPEVTQTPSHQVTQMGQEVILRCVPISNHLYFYWYRQILGQKVEFLVSFYNNEISEKSEIFDDQFSVERPDGSNFTLKIRSTKLEDSAMYFCASLLAREQYFGPGTRLTVT.

V is TRBV9 and J is TRBJ1-4; D gene ambiguous. V was shortened by 2 bases and J by 0 bases, with 8 bases between the two germline ends. Germline-derived CDR1 and CDR2 are SGDLS and YYNGEE. The CDR3 contains 15 residues. CDR3 DNA sequence: TGTGCCAGCAGCGTGGGCCATGCAACTAATGAAAAACTGTTTTTT. It codes for CASSVGHATNEKLFF.

The chain is built from TRBV28 and TRBJ2-7, with 14 bases aligning to TRBD2. The trim removed 5 bases at V and 4 bases at J, leaving 13 bases unmatched. CDR1 and CDR2 (germline): MDHEN, SYDVKM. The CDR3 length is 18 residues. In DNA form, the CDR3 reads TGTGCCAGCAGTGGGGGACTAGCGGGAGCGGGTAAGAGGTACGAGCAGTACGTC. It encodes CASSGGLAGAGKRYEQYV.

The rearrangement uses TRBV5-1 and TRBJ1-6; D gene unclear. This CDR3 contains 13 residues. The germline gives CDR1 SGHRS, CDR2 YFSETQ. V lost 4 bases to trimming and J lost 7 bases, with 9 bases between them. DNA for the CDR3: TGCGCCAGCAGCCCCGGCGGCAATTCACCCCTCCACTTT. The encoded protein is CASSPGGNSPLHF.

The chain links TRBV18 to TRBJ1-2; TRBD1 aligns across 10 bases. The CDR3 spans 16 residues. Trimming took 3 bases from V and 2 from J; bases not matched to a gene: 6. The germline V gene encodes CDR1 KGHSH and CDR2 LQKENI. The CDR3 DNA follows: TGTGCCAGCTCACCCGGAAGACAGGGGGCAAACTATGGCTACACCTTC. Translated, it gives CASSPGRQGANYGYTF. The whole variable domain, filled in from reference TRBV18 and TRBJ1-2, reads NAGVMQNPRHLVRRRGQEARLRCSPMKGHSHVYWYRQLPEEGLKFMVYLQKENIIDESGMPKERFSAEFPKEGPSILRIQQVVRGDSAAYFCASSPGRQGANYGYTFGSGTRLTVV.